What follows is one T cell receptor (beta chain) and its context. The data originate from a study of blood T cell repertoires in COVID-19. Authors' analysis steps: Amplification of reference gene primers was used by the study to estimate nucleated cell counts. Libraries were prepared by immunoSEQ multiplex PCR; TCRdb keeps only in-frame clonotypes and omits some of them. D and trimming were read from the DNA, whereas the V and J calls and clone size are those reported in that table. The table has approximately 150,000 clones, approximately 90% seen once; the top ten hold about 28%. Unmatched junction bases numbered 2, after V lost 5 bases and J lost 3 bases. The CDR3 covers 13 residues. CDR1 is SGHAT, CDR2 FQDESV, per germline (reference sequence).

The genes are TRBV11-1 and TRBJ2-5; 8 nucleotides line up with TRBD1. Sequenced input: peripheral blood. The receptor's source is a human donor in a cohort sampled during active COVID-19. CDR3 amino acids: CASSATGEETQYF. The DNA of the CDR3 is TGTGCCAGCAGCGCGACAGGGGAAGAGACCCAGTACTTC.